Listed below are T cell receptor beta chains from one sample, sequenced in a study of blood T cell repertoires in COVID-19. TCRdb keeps only in-frame clones here, not all; method: immunoSEQ multiplex PCR. The data show some 360,000 clones, around 87% seen once. Sequencing was done on a sample of peripheral blood. These receptors came from a woman in her fifties or sixties with COVID-19, enrolled during active disease. CDR3s include the opening cysteine and the closing phenylalanine or tryptophan. D genes are given only for firm matches. Where a row states a size, it is once, few, many or the class of an expanded clone; other rows omit it.

TRBV6-5	TRBJ1-5	.	.	TGTGCCAGCAGTTACTATAACCGGGGGCAGCCCCAGCATTTT	CASSYYNRGQPQHF
TRBV5-1	TRBJ1-1	.	.	TGCGCCAGCAGCCTCGGGGGGGACCAAGCTTTCTTT	CASSLGGDQAFF
TRBV11-2	TRBJ1-2	.	.	TGTGCCAGCAGCTGGGGAGGGAATGGCTACACCTTC	CASSWGGNGYTF
TRBV19	TRBJ1-3	.	.	TGTGCCAGTAGAACCAGGGAAGGACAAGGAAACACCATATATTTT	CASRTREGQGNTIYF
TRBV21-1	TRBJ1-5	.	.	TGTGCCAGTGAAAAACGGGACAGGCGCCAGTATAGCAATCAGCCCCAGCATTTT	CASEKRDRRQYSNQPQHF
TRBV5-1	TRBJ2-5	.	.	TGCGCCAGCAGCTTTACAGGTCAAGAGACCCAGTACTTC	CASSFTGQETQYF
TRBV19	TRBJ2-5	.	TRBD2	TGTGCCAGTAGTGGGGGACTAGCGGGCCAAGAGACCCAGTACTTC	CASSGGLAGQETQYF
TRBV11-2	TRBJ2-2	.	.	TGTGCCAGCAGCTTAGCCGGGACCGGGGAGCTGTTTTTT	CASSLAGTGELFF
TRBV9	TRBJ1-5	.	.	TGTGCCAGCAGCATGGGGGGGGGCAATCAGCCCCAGCATTTT	CASSMGGGNQPQHF
TRBV9	TRBJ2-3	.	.	TGTGCCAGCAGCGTAGTAGCTAGCAGTGGTACGCAGTATTTT	CASSVVASSGTQYF
TRBV12-5	TRBJ2-3	.	TRBD2	TGTGCTAGTGGTCCGGGGGGGATAGATACGCAGTATTTT	CASGPGGIDTQYF
TRBV12-5	TRBJ2-1	.	TRBD2	TGTGCTAGTGGTTTAGGCGGGGGGGCAAATGAGCAGTTCTTC	CASGLGGGANEQFF
TRBV5-1	TRBJ1-5	.	TRBD1	TGCGCCAGCAGACAGGGGGCCTCTAGCAATCAGCCCCAGCATTTT	CASRQGASSNQPQHF
TRBV18	TRBJ1-2	.	TRBD1	TGTGCCAGCTCAGCGGGACAGAGTAACTATGGCTACACCTTC	CASSAGQSNYGYTF
TRBV2	TRBJ1-1	.	.	TGTGCCAGCAGTGGGGCCCTCGTCAGGTATGTCACTGAAGCTTTCTTT	CASSGALVRYVTEAFF
TRBV2	TRBJ2-4	.	.	TGTGCCAGCAGTGAATTACCTATTCTCGCCAAAAACATTCAGTACTTC	CASSELPILAKNIQYF
TRBV29-1	TRBJ1-2	.	.	TGCAGCGCTGGGCCTGGGGGGGACTACTATGGCTACACCTTC	CSAGPGGDYYGYTF
TRBV19	TRBJ1-2	many	TRBD1	TGTGCCAGTAGTACCCTGGACAGGGGGCGAGGGAACTATGGCTACACCTTC	CASSTLDRGRGNYGYTF
TRBV7-9	TRBJ1-2	.	.	TGTGCCAGCAGCCCCGGGGTGGAAAGGAGCTACACCTTC	CASSPGVERSYTF
TRBV12-3/TRBV12-4	TRBJ2-7	.	.	TGTGCCAGCAGTTCGAGCTACGAGCAGTACTTC	CASSSSYEQYF
TRBV9	TRBJ2-1	.	.	TGTGCCAGCAGCGTAGCGAAGACAAACTCCTACAATGAGCAGTTCTTC	CASSVAKTNSYNEQFF
TRBV6-1	TRBJ2-7	.	.	TGTGCCAGCAGTGAACAGTACGAGCAGTACTTC	CASSEQYEQYF
TRBV6-5	TRBJ1-2	once	.	TGTGCCAGCAGGCAGGGGCGCACCCCTAACTATGGCTACACCTTC	CASRQGRTPNYGYTF
TRBV3-1/TRBV3-2	TRBJ1-4	.	.	TGTGCCAGCAGCCAAATGGCGGGCGGAGAAAAACTGTTTTTT	CASSQMAGGEKLFF
TRBV30	TRBJ1-4	.	.	TGTGCCTGGAGTAGAACAGCTAATGAAAAACTGTTTTTT	CAWSRTANEKLFF
TRBV2	TRBJ2-2	.	.	TGTGCCAGCAGCGATTCGGTTAACACCGGGGAGCTGTTTTTT	CASSDSVNTGELFF
TRBV18	TRBJ2-7	.	TRBD1	TGTGCCAGCTCACCGAGGACAGGGGGCACGGACGAGCAGTACTTC	CASSPRTGGTDEQYF
TRBV25-1	TRBJ2-3	.	TRBD1	TGTGCCAGCACCGCCGGGACAGCGGCTTCAGATACGCAGTATTTT	CASTAGTAASDTQYF
TRBV5-6	TRBJ1-6	.	TRBD1	TGTGCCAGCAGCTTGACTCAGGGGGCTAATTCACCCCTCCACTTT	CASSLTQGANSPLHF
TRBV12-5	TRBJ2-1	few	.	TGTGCTAGTGGCTTAGGAGGGGGCATCTCCTACAATGAGCAGTTCTTC	CASGLGGGISYNEQFF
TRBV2	TRBJ2-5	.	.	TGTGCCGGAGGGGACGGTCCTGCGGAGACCCAGTACTTC	CAGGDGPAETQYF
TRBV19	TRBJ2-2	.	.	TGTGCCAGTAGTATAGCTCTGAACACCGGGGAGCTGTTTTTT	CASSIALNTGELFF
TRBV4-1	TRBJ2-7	.	TRBD1	TGCGCCAGCAGCCAAGTGGGAACAGGGGGGCACGAGCAGTACTTC	CASSQVGTGGHEQYF
TRBV25-1	TRBJ1-2	.	.	TGTGCCAGCAGTGACGGGGGGGGATGGAACGCTAACTATGGCTACACCTTC	CASSDGGGWNANYGYTF
TRBV7-9	TRBJ1-2	.	TRBD1	TGTGCCAGCAGCCTAGACGGGACAGCCTATGGCTACACCTTC	CASSLDGTAYGYTF
TRBV11-2	TRBJ2-1	.	TRBD2	TGTGCCAGCAGCTTAGGTAGCGGGGGCTCCTACAATGAGCAGTTCTTC	CASSLGSGGSYNEQFF
TRBV14	TRBJ2-7	.	.	TGTGCCAGCAGCCAAGATAACTACGAGCAGTACTTC	CASSQDNYEQYF
TRBV18	TRBJ2-7	.	TRBD1	TGTGCCAGCTCACCACCGACAGGGTGGCGTTACGAGCAGTACTTC	CASSPPTGWRYEQYF
TRBV28	TRBJ1-1	.	.	TGTGCCAGCAGCGAAAGACAGGTTCCCACTGAAGCTTTCTTT	CASSERQVPTEAFF
TRBV5-1	TRBJ2-2	.	TRBD2	TGCGCCAGCAGCTTTACTAGCGGGATCACCGGGGAGCTGTTTTTT	CASSFTSGITGELFF
TRBV9	TRBJ2-1	.	.	TGTGCCAGCAGCGTAGCTAATAGGGTGGTAGCAGGGGAGCAGTTCTTC	CASSVANRVVAGEQFF
TRBV5-5	TRBJ2-7	.	TRBD1	TGTGCCAGCAGCGACGACAGGGGGCTGTACGAGCAGTACTTC	CASSDDRGLYEQYF
TRBV28	TRBJ1-2	.	TRBD1	TGTGCCAGCAGAACCGGGACAGGGACCTATGGCTACACCTTC	CASRTGTGTYGYTF